The 25 T cell receptor beta chains below were found in one sample sequenced in a study of CD8+CD57+ T cells in acquired aplastic anemia. Those patients picked for sequencing had displayed CD8+CD57+ cell expansion on flow cytometry. Genomic DNA, serving as template, underwent TCR beta VDJ and CDR3 profiling. TCRdb re-analysed the reads in MiXCR, keeping a single row per CDR3 protein. The sample has roughly 150,000 distinct CDR3 sequences, around 47% seen once. The sample was sorted CD4+, CD8+, or CD8+CD57+ T cells (not recorded which) from PBMCs. These receptors all come from a human donor with aplastic anemia.

Concerning this clonotype itself: Sequence at one end of the junction differs from germline and may be a read error. The rearrangement uses TRBV10-3 and TRBJ2-5, with D tentatively TRBD1 (6 bases). CDR1 ENHRY and CDR2 SYGVKD come from the germline V gene. The CDR3 consists of 14 residues. This CDR3 is CATSGGRNQETQYF. In DNA form, the CDR3 reads TGTGCCACCAGTGGGGGCAGGAACCAAGAGACCCAGTACTTC.

This clonotype was recorded once. The chain is built from TRBV20-1 and TRBJ1-6; 7 positions agree with TRBD1. CDR3 length equals 13 residues. In germline, CDR1 is DFQATT, CDR2 SNEGSKA (reference sequence). J was trimmed by 7 bases and V by 3 bases; bases with no gene match: 3. As DNA, the CDR3 is TGCAGTGCTAGGGACAGGCCAAATTCACCCCTCCACTTT. It is translated as CSARDRPNSPLHF.

This clonotype was found many times. The J gene is TRBJ1-2, the V gene TRBV29-1, with D unclear. The germline V and J ends were trimmed by 6 bases and 7 bases, with 15 bases remaining between them. Germline V gene lookup returns CDR1 SQVTM and CDR2 ANQGSEA. The CDR3 loop spans 12 amino acids. This chain's CDR3 is CSVEGRESGYTF. In nucleotides, the CDR3 is TGCAGCGTCGAGGGAAGGGAGAGTGGCTACACCTTC.

DNA for the CDR3: TGTGCCAGCAGCGACAGGGGGGACTATGGCTACACCTTC. Translating gives CASSDRGDYGYTF. This chain joins TRBV19 and TRBJ1-2, with 9 bases matching TRBD1. The V gene's germline CDR1 is LNHDA and CDR2 SQIVND (reference sequence). The V and J ends lost 9 bases and 3 bases, in that order; junction bases with no gene match: 5. The length of the CDR3 is 13 residues.

Many counts were recorded for this clonotype. The chain has TRBV2 and TRBJ1-3, with D tentatively TRBD1 (6 bases). This CDR3 is built from 13 residues. CDR1 SNHLY and CDR2 FYNNEI come from the germline V gene. Trimming stripped 4 bases from V and 5 bases from J, with 9 bases between. CDR3 nucleotides: TGTGCCAGCAGTGGGGGGCCCCGAAACACCATATATTTT. Translation: CASSGGPRNTIYF.

This clonotype was picked up a small number of times. This sequence may be a read error, since a much larger clone differs from it by one base. CDR3 protein: CASSVTGTGGNERFF. In DNA form, the CDR3 reads TGTGCCAGCAGCGTAACCGGGACAGGGGGCAATGAGCGGTTCTTC. The chain uses TRBV11-2 and TRBJ2-1, with 12 nucleotides matching TRBD1. This CDR3 is built from 15 residues. The germline CDR1 and CDR2 sequences are SGHAT and FQNNGV.

The CDR3 DNA reads as TGTGCCAGCCATAACAGGGACCTCGGGGGTGAGCAGTACTTC. Its translation: CASHNRDLGGEQYF. This chain links TRBV19 with TRBJ2-7; D tentatively fits TRBD1 or TRBD2 (6 bases each). This CDR3 contains 14 residues. V was clipped by 9 bases and J by 7 bases, with 22 bases between them. The V gene's germline CDR1 is LNHDA and CDR2 SQIVND (reference sequence).

The chain recombines TRBV20-1 with TRBJ1-2; 7 positions agree with TRBD1. CDR3 length: 12 amino acids. The germline CDR1 and CDR2 sequences are DFQATT and SNEGSKA (reference sequence). V shed 3 bases, J shed 4 bases, and the junction held 2 bases outside the gene matches. The CDR3 DNA follows: TGCAGTGCTAGTAGGGACAGCTATGGCTACACCTTC. Translation gives CSASRDSYGYTF.

The chain is built from TRBV15 and TRBJ2-7; 10 bases are shared with TRBD1. CDR3 length equals 12 residues. Germline V lookup: CDR1 LNHNV, CDR2 YYDKDF (reference sequence). The V and J ends lost 9 bases and 3 bases, in that order; junction bases with no gene match: 2. The CDR3 here is CATGDRGYEQYV. The CDR3 region has the DNA TGTGCCACTGGGGACAGGGGCTACGAGCAGTACGTC.

V gene TRBV20-1 combines with J gene TRBJ1-2; a possible D gene is TRBD1 (5 bases). Germline V gives CDR1 DFQATT, CDR2 SNEGSKA (reference sequence). V dropped 5 bases and J dropped 8 bases, with 18 bases sitting between them. This CDR3 comprises 13 residues. Written as DNA, the CDR3 is TGCAGTGCTCTAGACGCCACGGGGGGAGGCTACACCTTC. It encodes CSALDATGGGYTF.

The rearrangement links TRBV25-1 to TRBJ1-5, with a tentative D call TRBD1 (6 bases). This CDR3 has 15 residues. V shed 2 bases and J shed 7 bases, with 15 bases lying between them. Germline-derived CDR1 and CDR2 are MGHDK and SYGVNS. CDR3 protein: CASSEAGAEEQPQHF. CDR3 in DNA: TGTGCCAGCAGTGAAGCAGGGGCCGAGGAACAGCCCCAGCATTTT.

This sequence joins TRBV12-3 or TRBV12-4 and TRBJ2-1, with TRBD2 matching 11 bases. This CDR3 region has 14 residues. V was clipped by 6 bases and J by 5 bases; unmatched bases: 3. The CDR3 spells CASSQLAGDNEQFF. The CDR3 coding sequence is TGTGCCAGCAGCCAACTAGCGGGGGACAATGAGCAGTTCTTC.

The table lists this clonotype with a few counts. A much larger clonotype is one base distant, so this may be a read error. The J gene is TRBJ2-1, the V gene TRBV7-3; 7 bases line up with TRBD1. J was trimmed by 11 bases and V by 5 bases; bases with no gene match: 15. The CDR3 contains 15 residues. Germline V gives CDR1 SGHTA, CDR2 FQGTGA. The CDR3 nucleotides are TGTGCCAGCAGCCCGACCCAGACAGGGATGGATAAGCAGTTCTTC. It specifies CASSPTQTGMDKQFF.

V gene TRBV11-2 combines with J gene TRBJ2-1; D ambiguous. CDR1 is SGHAT, CDR2 FQNNGV, per germline. V gave up 0 bases and J gave up 8 bases, with 11 bases separating them. The CDR3 consists of 14 residues. The CDR3 nucleotides are TGTGCCAGCAGCTTAGAGTACAGCTTCTATGAGCAGTTCTTC. Residues: CASSLEYSFYEQFF. The variable domain in full, with the rest retrieved from reference TRBV11-2 and TRBJ2-1, is EAGVAQSPRYKIIEKRQSVAFWCNPISGHATLYWYQQILGQGPKLLIQFQNNGVVDDSQLPKDRFSAERLKGVDSTLKIQPAKLEDSAVYLCASSLEYSFYEQFFGPGTRLTVL.

V and J are TRBV2 and TRBJ1-1; 11 bases map to TRBD1. Per germline, CDR1 SNHLY and CDR2 FYNNEI. The CDR3 runs to 15 residues. Losses at the gene ends were 5 bases for V and 5 bases for J; bases not matched to a gene: 7. The CDR3 region is CASSKTGQGGTEAFF. Here the CDR3 DNA reads TGTGCCAGCAGTAAGACGGGACAGGGGGGAACTGAAGCTTTCTTT.

This rearrangement joins TRBV7-2 to TRBJ2-1, with D perhaps TRBD2 (7 bases). V shed 0 bases and J shed 8 bases, with 11 bases lying between them. Germline CDR1 reads SGHTA; CDR2 reads FQGNSA. The CDR3 has 14 amino acids. The CDR3 spells CASSLAGGQHEQFF. CDR3 coding DNA: TGTGCCAGCAGCTTAGCGGGGGGGCAGCATGAGCAGTTCTTC.

Ten or more counts support this clonotype. The chain is built from TRBV7-2 and TRBJ2-7; weak D call: TRBD2 (6 bases). The ends were cut back, 1 base at V and 0 bases at J, with 7 bases in the middle. Germline CDR1 is SGHTA and CDR2 is FQGNSA. This CDR3 has 14 amino acids. CDR3 region: CASSLGEASYEQYF. The CDR3 DNA is TGTGCCAGCAGCTTAGGGGAGGCCTCCTACGAGCAGTACTTC.

This clonotype appeared many times. The chain employs TRBV10-3 and TRBJ1-2; D may be TRBD1 (6 bases). Germline V lookup: CDR1 ENHRY, CDR2 SYGVKD. The CDR3 length is 14 residues. V lost 4 bases and J lost 2, with 11 bases in between. The CDR3 nucleotides read TGTGCCATCAGTGCCGGACAGTTAAACTATGGCTACACCTTC. Translation gives CAISAGQLNYGYTF.

V and J are TRBV19 and TRBJ1-2; the D is unclear. The V end was cut by 1 base, the J end by 3 bases, with 9 bases between. This CDR3 has 14 amino acids. Germline lookup yields CDR1 LNHDA and CDR2 SQIVND (reference sequence). For the CDR3, the DNA is TGTGCCAGTAGTATAGTTGGGGTTGACTATGGCTACACCTTC. It is translated as CASSIVGVDYGYTF.

In the case of this clonotype: Just one base apart from a much larger clone, this may be a read error. A read error is likely, as this CDR3 ends without the conserved phenylalanine or tryptophan. V usage is TRBV20-1 and J usage is TRBJ2-3, with no clear D. The CDR3 has 14 residues. V shed 0 bases and J shed 1 base, with 8 bases lying between them. Germline CDR1 DFQATT, CDR2 SNEGSKA (reference sequence). CDR3: CSARDGLRTDTQYS. In nucleotides, the CDR3 is TGCAGTGCTAGAGATGGATTACGCACAGATACGCAGTATTCT.

This clonotype turned up a few times. The chain couples TRBV10-3 to TRBJ1-5; TRBD1 is a possible D gene (5 bases). The CDR3 covers 14 residues. The germline V gene encodes CDR1 ENHRY and CDR2 SYGVKD. Trimming pared 5 bases from V and 8 bases from J, leaving 16 bases between. The CDR3 DNA is TGTGCCATCAGTTCCCGGGACGAGGTAAAGCCCCAGCATTTT. Translating it yields CAISSRDEVKPQHF.

This sequence joins TRBV12-3 or TRBV12-4 and TRBJ1-1, with D possibly matching TRBD1 (5 bases). CDR3 size: 14 residues. V was trimmed by 7 bases and J by 3 bases, leaving 15 bases between them. The CDR3 coding sequence is TGTGCCAGCACCCCAGGTGGGGCGTACACTGAAGCTTTCTTT. Protein sequence: CASTPGGAYTEAFF.

In its sample, this clonotype was seen many times. The gene calls are TRBV5-1 and TRBJ2-5; D may match TRBD1 or TRBD2 (5 bases each). Trimming shortened V by 0 bases and J by 0 bases, and 9 bases separated the two germline ends. This CDR3 spans 15 amino acids. Germline CDR1 SGHRS, CDR2 YFSETQ. The CDR3 spells CASSLAGGYQETQYF. CDR3 sequence (DNA): TGCGCCAGCAGCTTGGCTGGGGGATACCAAGAGACCCAGTACTTC.

The DNA of the CDR3 is TGTGCCACCAGCGTAAGGACAGGGATGGGTTCACCCCTCCACTTT. Translation: CATSVRTGMGSPLHF. The chain recombines TRBV15 with TRBJ1-6, with 8 bases that match TRBD1. CDR1 and CDR2 (germline): LNHNV, YYDKDF (reference sequence). After removal of 5 bases from V and 9 bases from J, the junction contained 9 bases not matched to a gene. The CDR3 is 15 residues long. The whole variable domain, remainder taken from reference TRBV15 and TRBJ1-6, is DAMVIQNPRYQVTQFGKPVTLSCSQTLNHNVMYWYQQKSSQAPKLLFHYYDKDFNNEADTPDNFQSRRPNTSFCFLDIRSPGLGDTAMYLCATSVRTGMGSPLHFGNGTRLTVT.

The chain is built from TRBV15 and TRBJ2-7, with 11 bases lining up with TRBD1. CDR3 size: 14 residues. V lost 4 bases, J lost 5 bases, and 4 bases stayed unmatched. Germline CDR1 and CDR2: LNHNV and YYDKDF (reference sequence). The CDR3 here is CATSNGQGAHEQYF. CDR3 nucleotide sequence: TGTGCCACCAGCAACGGACAGGGGGCACACGAGCAGTACTTC.